The 24 T cell receptor beta chains presented below share a single source sample, sequenced in a study of molecular identifiers for immune sequencing clone quantification. From the PCR reads, TCRdb called clonotypes with MiXCR, one entry per CDR3 protein. The sample shows 60,000 to 80,000 distinct CDR3 sequences, around 20% of them seen only once. Material for sequencing was naive CD8+ T cells from blood, with Jurkat cell RNA spiked in. Subset denoted: FACS-sorted CD8+CD4-CCR7+CD45RA+ naive T cells. The receptors derive from a human donor in good health. Some libraries in this study had Jurkat cell RNA spiked in.

This clonotype was seen at least ten times. The rearrangement links TRBV10-2 to TRBJ1-2; D might be TRBD1 (5 bases). CDR3 size: 14 residues. V was cut by 0 bases and J by 8 bases, with 13 bases left in between. Germline V gene data show CDR1 as WSHSY and CDR2 as SAAADI. Here the CDR3 reads CASSESPGPRGYTF. As DNA, the CDR3 is TGCGCCAGCAGTGAGTCACCGGGACCCCGAGGCTACACCTTC.

This clonotype was detected many times. V gene TRBV20-1 combines with J gene TRBJ2-6; D remains unclear. The CDR3 covers 13 residues. Germline assignment: CDR1 DFQATT and CDR2 SNEGSKA (reference sequence). The V end lost 0 bases, the J end lost 5 bases, and 5 bases lay between the germline ends. This CDR3 reads CSAREGWANVLTF. CDR3 sequence (DNA): TGCAGTGCTAGAGAGGGGTGGGCCAACGTCCTGACTTTC.

The V gene is TRBV27, the J gene TRBJ2-2, with D maybe TRBD2 (6 bases). With 3 bases removed from V and 4 bases from J, the gap between germline ends came to 12 bases. Germline values: CDR1 MNHEY, CDR2 SMNVEV (reference sequence). This CDR3 is built from 15 residues. In DNA, the CDR3 is TGTGCCAGCAGTTTCACGGGAGAGTTCACCGGGGAGCTGTTTTTT. Residues: CASSFTGEFTGELFF.

This clonotype was counted ten times or more. The chain employs TRBV20-1 and TRBJ2-3, with 7 positions matching TRBD1. The germline V gene has CDR1 DFQATT and CDR2 SNEGSKA (reference sequence). Germline trimming cut 4 bases from V and 3 bases from J; bases unmatched to any gene: 7. The CDR3 is 14 residues long. CDR3 DNA: TGCAGTGCTAAGACAGGGTTTGGGACAGATACGCAGTATTTT. It specifies CSAKTGFGTDTQYF.

This clonotype was seen repeatedly, ten times or more. The CDR3 sequence is CASSSQARQTQYF. As DNA, the CDR3 is TGTGCCAGCAGTTCACAGGCAAGACAGACCCAGTACTTC. The rearrangement uses TRBV28 and TRBJ2-5; tentative D call: TRBD1 (5 bases). Between the trimmed V and J ends, which lost 4 bases and 6 bases, there was a span of 12 bases. Germline CDR1 MDHEN, CDR2 SYDVKM. This CDR3 is built from 13 residues.

The rearrangement links TRBV20-1 to TRBJ2-1, with 11 bases identical to TRBD1. V lost 1 base and J lost 3; bases outside the gene matches: 14. The CDR3 is 19 residues long. Germline lookup yields CDR1 DFQATT and CDR2 SNEGSKA (reference sequence). CDR3 DNA: TGCAGTGCTAGAGGTTTGGACAGGGGGCGCCAAGTCAGCTACAATGAGCAGTTCTTC. Protein product: CSARGLDRGRQVSYNEQFF.

This clonotype was recorded at least ten times. V is TRBV7-2 and J is TRBJ2-6; no clear D gene. The CDR3 is 15 amino acids. V was trimmed by 2 bases and J by 0 bases, leaving 5 bases between them. Germline V lookup: CDR1 SGHTA, CDR2 FQGNSA. Here the CDR3 reads CASSLWSSGANVLTF. CDR3 coding DNA: TGTGCCAGCAGCTTATGGAGCTCTGGGGCCAACGTCCTGACTTTC. Combining the CDR3 with reference TRBV7-2 and TRBJ2-6 gives the whole variable domain GAGVSQSPSNKVTEKGKDVELRCDPISGHTALYWYRQSLGQGLEFLIYFQGNSAPDKSGLPSDRFSAERTGGSVSTLTIQRTQQEDSAVYLCASSLWSSGANVLTFGAGSRLTVL.

This chain uses TRBV28 with TRBJ1-6, with no clear D. The CDR3 length is 15 residues. Germline loops: CDR1 MDHEN, CDR2 SYDVKM. Between the trimmed V and J ends, which lost 5 bases and 8 bases, there was a span of 16 bases. In nucleotides, the CDR3 is TGTGCCAGCAGTGGCCCGGGAGTCGGGGATTCACCCCTCCACTTT. This codes for CASSGPGVGDSPLHF.

This clonotype appeared many times. This chain uses TRBV15 with TRBJ2-3; D unclear. This CDR3 is 15 amino acids long. Trimming took off 5 bases at V and 2 bases at J, with 14 bases between the two ends. Germline loops: CDR1 LNHNV, CDR2 YYDKDF (reference sequence). CDR3 in amino acids: CATSPDGQSTDTQYF. CDR3 nucleotide sequence: TGTGCCACCAGCCCAGATGGGCAGTCCACAGATACGCAGTATTTT.

This clonotype was detected ten times or more. J is TRBJ1-6 and V is TRBV27; the D gene is possibly TRBD1 (5 bases). The CDR3 is 17 residues long. V dropped 2 bases and J dropped 7 bases, with 18 bases sitting between them. Germline V gives CDR1 MNHEY, CDR2 SMNVEV (reference sequence). The CDR3 loop is CASSLGGWDLANSPLHF. In DNA, the CDR3 is TGTGCCAGCAGTTTAGGGGGTTGGGACCTAGCAAATTCACCCCTCCACTTT.

Ten or more counts support this clonotype. J is TRBJ1-1 and V is TRBV20-1; the match to TRBD1 covers 8 bases. Germline V CDR1 and CDR2: DFQATT, SNEGSKA (reference sequence). The J segment lost 2 bases and the V segment lost 1 base, leaving 12 bases of the junction unmatched. This CDR3 region has 17 residues. Here the CDR3 reads CSARAGAGGGVNTEAFF. The DNA for the CDR3 is TGCAGTGCTAGAGCTGGAGCAGGGGGCGGTGTTAACACTGAAGCTTTCTTT.

This clonotype was observed at least ten times. The chain is built from TRBV12-3 or TRBV12-4 and TRBJ2-2, with a weak D call TRBD1 (6 bases). The ends were cut back, 6 bases at V and 1 base at J, with 12 bases in the middle. There are 15 residues in the CDR3. Here the CDR3 DNA reads TGTGCCAGCAGACCGACGGGACAGAACACCGGGGAGCTGTTTTTT. Amino acid sequence: CASRPTGQNTGELFF.

This clonotype showed up many times. The genes are TRBV2 and TRBJ1-2; a weak D match, TRBD1 (5 bases). The CDR3 sequence is 15 residues long. The V end was cut by 4 bases, the J end by 3 bases, with 15 bases between. In germline, CDR1 is SNHLY, CDR2 FYNNEI. The CDR3 DNA reads as TGTGCCAGCAGTGTTACCGGGACGCCAGACTATGGCTACACCTTC. Translating gives CASSVTGTPDYGYTF.

In regard to this clonotype: A much larger clone differs from this one at a single base, so this may be a read error. This sequence joins TRBV3-1 and TRBJ2-1, with 11 bases lining up with TRBD2. Trimming removed 3 bases from V and 0 bases from J; junction bases left unmatched: 13. The CDR3 runs 20 residues. Germline V CDR1 and CDR2: LGHDT, YNNKEL (reference sequence). This chain's CDR3 is CASSQGAVAGGSSSYNEQFF. For the CDR3, the DNA is TGTGCCAGCAGCCAGGGAGCGGTAGCGGGAGGGTCTAGCTCCTACAATGAGCAGTTCTTC.

In its sample, this clonotype was seen once. Since a much larger clone is just one base distant, this may be a read error. J is TRBJ2-3 and V is TRBV5-6; tentatively, D is TRBD1 (6 bases). This CDR3 has 14 residues. V was shortened by 4 bases and J by 2 bases, with 11 bases between the two germline ends. CDR1 is SGHDT, CDR2 YYEEEE, per germline. CDR3: CASSDRFLTDTQYF. The CDR3 nucleotides read TGTGCCAGCAGCGACAGGTTTCTCACAGATACGCAGTATTTT. The complete variable domain, with remaining parts taken from reference TRBV5-6 and TRBJ2-3, reads DAGVTQSPTHLIKTRGQQVTLRCSPKSGHDTVSWYQQALGQGPQFIFQYYEEEERQRGNFPDRFSGHQFPNYSSELNVNALLLGDSALYLCASSDRFLTDTQYFGPGTRLTVL.

This clonotype was observed a few times. This may come from a read error, since a much larger clone is one base off. The rearrangement joins TRBV5-1 to TRBJ1-1; tentatively, D is TRBD1 (6 bases). The CDR3 extends over 14 amino acids. Per germline, CDR1 SGHRS and CDR2 YFSETQ. In nucleotides, the CDR3 is TGCGCCGGCAGTATGGGGACAATGAACACTGAAGCTTTCTTT. Protein sequence: CAGSMGTMNTEAFF.

This clonotype was counted once. This chain connects TRBV10-3 to TRBJ2-3; TRBD2 matches 10 bases. Germline values: CDR1 ENHRY, CDR2 SYGVKD. Trimming at V came to 4 bases and at J to 2 bases, leaving 12 bases not matched to a gene. The CDR3 is 18 amino acids. The CDR3 sequence: CAISGPRTSGEITDTQYF. The CDR3 nucleotides read TGTGCCATCAGTGGACCGCGAACTAGCGGGGAAATCACAGATACGCAGTATTTT.

This clonotype has ten or more counts. This sequence joins TRBV28 and TRBJ2-2; D gene ambiguous. Germline V gene data show CDR1 as MDHEN and CDR2 as SYDVKM. V dropped 3 bases and J dropped 2 bases, with 10 bases sitting between them. This CDR3 has 15 amino acids. CDR3 loop: CASSFSFVNTGELFF. The CDR3 DNA is TGTGCCAGCAGTTTTTCCTTCGTCAACACCGGGGAGCTGTTTTTT.

To note about this clonotype: Just one base apart from a much larger clone, this may be a read error. Without the conserved terminal phenylalanine or tryptophan, this CDR3 likely stems from a read error. This chain joins TRBV7-8 and TRBJ2-1, with no clear D. The CDR3 consists of 15 residues. Germline V lookup: CDR1 SGHVS, CDR2 FQNEAQ. Trimming shortened V by 4 bases and J by 1 base, and 11 bases separated the two germline ends. CDR3 sequence reads: CASSSWQVSYNEQFL. The CDR3 nucleotides are TGTGCCAGCAGCTCGTGGCAGGTTTCCTACAATGAGCAGTTCCTC.

The table lists this clonotype with many counts. The chain recombines TRBV12-3 or TRBV12-4 with TRBJ2-3; D is perhaps TRBD1 or TRBD2 (6 bases each). The ends were cut back, 7 bases at V and 3 bases at J, with 23 bases in the middle. The CDR3 sequence is 17 residues long. Here the CDR3 reads CASTLKGGATGTDTQYF. The CDR3 DNA reads TGTGCCAGCACCTTGAAAGGAGGGGCTACAGGGACAGATACGCAGTATTTT.

Worth noting for this clonotype: A much larger clone lies one base from this, so it may be a read error. The chain has TRBV15 and TRBJ1-4; 8 bases agree with TRBD1. The CDR3 has 16 amino acids. The V segment lost 0 bases and the J segment 9 bases; nucleotides outside the gene matches: 9. Germline V gene lookup returns CDR1 LNHNV and CDR2 YYDKDF (reference sequence). CDR3 nucleotide sequence: TGTGCCACCAGCAGAGAGTTCCAGGGGGCTAGTAAAAAACTGTTTTTT. Translation gives CATSREFQGASKKLFF. Full variable domain (rest looked up from reference TRBV15 and TRBJ1-4): DAMVIQNPRYQVTQFGKPVTLSCSQTLNHNVMYWYQQKSSQAPKLLFHYYDKDFNNEADTPDNFQSRRPNTSFCFLDIRSPGLGDTAMYLCATSREFQGASKKLFFGSGTQLSVL.

The table lists this clonotype with many counts. The chain carries TRBV6-5 and TRBJ2-3, with 13 bases lining up with TRBD2. The V and J ends lost 6 bases and 5 bases, in that order; junction bases with no gene match: 5. Germline-derived CDR1 and CDR2 are MNHEY and SVGAGI. The CDR3 covers 15 residues. CDR3 loop: CASSGLAGAGDTQYF. Here the CDR3 DNA reads TGTGCCAGCAGCGGACTAGCGGGAGCGGGAGATACGCAGTATTTT.

There are many counts of this clonotype. This chain joins TRBV25-1 and TRBJ1-1; D unresolved. The CDR3 extends over 13 amino acids. CDR1 and CDR2 (germline): MGHDK, SYGVNS. With 3 bases removed from V and 5 bases from J, the gap between germline ends came to 10 bases. The CDR3 coding sequence is TGTGCCAGCAGTGAGGCTGCGGAGACTGAAGCTTTCTTT. It yields the protein CASSEAAETEAFF.

The sample holds one count of this clonotype. V and J are TRBV7-9 and TRBJ1-3; D gene unclear. Trimming took 5 bases from V and 0 from J, leaving 11 bases between them. In germline, CDR1 is SEHNR, CDR2 FQNEAQ (reference sequence). The CDR3 runs 15 residues. The CDR3 region is CASSPKTDSGNTIYF. CDR3 DNA sequence: TGTGCCAGCAGCCCTAAGACCGACTCTGGAAACACCATATATTTT.